The rows below give T cell receptor beta chains drawn from one sample of a study of blood T cell repertoires in COVID-19. The data were produced by immunoSEQ multiplex PCR, yet TCRdb's version contains in-frame clones alone and is incomplete. Here the sample spans 150,000 to 200,000 clones, approximately 90% being singletons. The sample was peripheral blood. The receptors were sampled from a man aged 70-80 years with active or convalescent COVID-19. Both conserved end residues are part of each CDR3. D genes are given only for firm matches. Not all rows give a size; the values are once, few, many and, for expanded clones, a class.

D gene,clone size,J gene,V gene,CDR3 protein,CDR3 DNA
NA,NA,TRBJ2-1,TRBV5-8,CASSLVLVYNEQFF,TGTGCCAGCAGCTTGGTGCTAGTGTACAATGAGCAGTTCTTC
TRBD2,NA,TRBJ2-7,TRBV3-1/TRBV3-2,CASSFRTRYEQYF,TGTGCCAGCAGCTTCCGGACTAGATACGAGCAGTACTTC
NA,NA,TRBJ2-1,TRBV19,CASSIPPGQSHNEQFF,TGTGCCAGTAGTATCCCCCCCGGACAGAGCCACAATGAGCAGTTCTTC
TRBD1,NA,TRBJ2-2,TRBV5-1,CASSINRGNTGELFF,TGCGCCAGCAGCATCAACAGGGGGAACACCGGGGAGCTGTTTTTT
TRBD2,NA,TRBJ2-3,TRBV5-4,CASSFRGGAPDTQYF,TGTGCCAGCAGCTTCCGCGGGGGGGCCCCCGATACGCAGTATTTT
NA,NA,TRBJ1-5,TRBV7-2,CASSLGQTGNQPQHF,TGTGCCAGCAGCTTAGGACAGACAGGCAATCAGCCCCAGCATTTT
TRBD1,once,TRBJ1-2,TRBV10-3,CAISEARTGNYGYTF,TGTGCCATCAGTGAAGCCCGGACAGGGAACTATGGCTACACCTTC
NA,few,TRBJ1-2,TRBV7-9,CASSFAGTKDGYTF,TGTGCCAGCAGCTTCGCCGGGACAAAGGATGGCTACACCTTC
NA,NA,TRBJ2-1,TRBV9,CASSVGGVYNEQFF,TGTGCCAGCAGCGTAGGGGGGGTCTACAATGAGCAGTTCTTC
TRBD2,NA,TRBJ2-1,TRBV11-2,CASSLRTSPYNEQFF,TGTGCCAGCAGCCTAAGGACTAGCCCCTACAATGAGCAGTTCTTC
NA,few,TRBJ2-2,TRBV10-3,CAISDPYTGELFF,TGTGCCATCAGTGATCCATACACCGGGGAGCTGTTTTTT
TRBD2,NA,TRBJ2-1,TRBV7-9,CASSSGRIREQFF,TGTGCCAGCAGCTCCGGGAGGATACGTGAGCAGTTCTTC
NA,NA,TRBJ1-5,TRBV6-1,CASSERGGNQPQHF,TGTGCCAGCAGTGAGCGGGGGGGCAATCAGCCCCAGCATTTT
NA,NA,TRBJ1-1,TRBV27,CASSFGVENTEAFF,TGTGCCAGCAGTTTCGGGGTGGAGAACACTGAAGCTTTCTTT
NA,NA,TRBJ2-3,TRBV5-5,CASSLGPSDTDTQYF,TGTGCCAGCAGCTTGGGTCCTAGCGACACAGATACGCAGTATTTT
NA,NA,TRBJ1-1,TRBV9,CASSAAGTPNTEAFF,TGTGCCAGCAGCGCAGCCGGGACACCGAACACTGAAGCTTTCTTT
TRBD1,NA,TRBJ1-2,TRBV29-1,CSVEGQGRGYTF,TGCAGCGTTGAAGGACAGGGTCGTGGCTACACCTTC
NA,NA,TRBJ1-4,TRBV7-8,CASSLVAGDDEKLFF,TGTGCCAGCAGCTTAGTTGCAGGGGATGATGAAAAACTGTTTTTT
TRBD2,NA,TRBJ2-7,TRBV7-2,CASSLSLTGTTTYEQYF,TGTGCCAGCAGCTTGTCCCTGACCGGGACTACTACCTACGAGCAGTACTTC
TRBD2,NA,TRBJ2-7,TRBV7-8,CASSSPGGAPEQYF,TGTGCCAGCAGCTCTCCCGGGGGGGCTCCCGAGCAGTACTTC
NA,NA,TRBJ2-3,TRBV11-2,CASSLTRSGNSGTDTQYF,TGTGCCAGCAGCTTAACGAGATCAGGGAACTCAGGCACAGATACGCAGTATTTT
TRBD2,NA,TRBJ2-2,TRBV14,CASSQELGRAGELFF,TGTGCCAGCAGCCAAGAGTTGGGGAGGGCCGGGGAGCTGTTTTTT
NA,NA,TRBJ2-7,TRBV4-3,CASSRNRDKPYEQYF,TGCGCCAGCAGCCGCAACCGGGACAAACCCTACGAGCAGTACTTC
TRBD2,NA,TRBJ2-1,TRBV28,CASKGLVSYNEQFF,TGTGCCAGCAAAGGACTAGTCTCCTACAATGAGCAGTTCTTC
TRBD2,NA,TRBJ2-5,TRBV18,CASSPRTSGGAHQETQYF,TGTGCCAGCTCACCACGGACTAGCGGGGGGGCCCACCAAGAGACCCAGTACTTC
NA,NA,TRBJ1-2,TRBV28,CASSFVGGRRYDYTF,TGTGCCAGCAGTTTCGTCGGGGGGCGCAGGTATGACTACACCTTC
TRBD1,NA,TRBJ1-6,TRBV7-9,CASSLVLSETGSNSPLHF,TGTGCCAGCAGCTTAGTATTATCCGAGACAGGGTCTAATTCACCCCTCCACTTT
TRBD1,NA,TRBJ2-7,TRBV5-8,CASSLVGTDLYEQYF,TGTGCCAGCAGCTTGGTGGGGACAGACCTCTACGAGCAGTACTTC
NA,NA,TRBJ1-1,TRBV6-5,CASSQTGFAEAFF,TGTGCCAGCAGTCAAACAGGGTTCGCTGAAGCTTTCTTT
NA,NA,TRBJ1-2,TRBV7-2,CASSPGVPPRSGGYTF,TGTGCCAGCAGCCCCGGGGTGCCACCCAGGTCAGGTGGCTACACCTTC
NA,NA,TRBJ1-6,TRBV5-1,CASSREPGVSSPLHF,TGCGCCAGCAGCCGCGAGCCAGGGGTGTCATCACCCCTCCACTTT
NA,NA,TRBJ1-2,TRBV6-5,CASSYRSGIQYNGYTF,TGTGCCAGCAGTTACCGGTCCGGGATCCAATACAATGGCTACACCTTC
TRBD2,once,TRBJ2-5,TRBV5-1,CASSLAWTSGQQETQYF,TGCGCCAGCAGCTTGGCCTGGACTAGCGGGCAACAAGAGACCCAGTACTTC
TRBD2,NA,TRBJ2-7,TRBV5-1,CASSLELAGAFRNEQYF,TGCGCCAGCAGCTTGGAACTAGCGGGAGCTTTCAGGAACGAGCAGTACTTC
TRBD1,NA,TRBJ2-1,TRBV5-6,CASSLGTGGLILYNEQFF,TGTGCCAGCAGCTTAGGGACAGGGGGTCTTATCCTCTACAATGAGCAGTTCTTC
NA,few,TRBJ2-1,TRBV4-1,CASSQRQLEYNEQFF,TGCGCCAGCAGCCAAAGACAGCTAGAATACAATGAGCAGTTCTTC